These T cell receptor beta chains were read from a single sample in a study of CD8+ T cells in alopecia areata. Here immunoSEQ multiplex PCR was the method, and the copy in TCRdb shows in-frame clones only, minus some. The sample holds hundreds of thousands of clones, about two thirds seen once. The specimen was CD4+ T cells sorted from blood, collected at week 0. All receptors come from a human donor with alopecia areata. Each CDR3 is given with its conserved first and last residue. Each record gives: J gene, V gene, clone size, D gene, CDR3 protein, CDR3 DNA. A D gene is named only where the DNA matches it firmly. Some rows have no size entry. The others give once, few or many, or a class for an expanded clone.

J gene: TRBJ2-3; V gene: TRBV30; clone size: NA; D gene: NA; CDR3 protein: CAWSVSGSGTQYF; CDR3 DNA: TGTGCCTGGAGTGTATCAGGGTCCGGTACGCAGTATTTT
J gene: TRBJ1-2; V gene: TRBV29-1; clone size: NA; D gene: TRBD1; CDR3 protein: CSVAGQGGGYTF; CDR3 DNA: TGCAGCGTTGCGGGACAGGGAGGTGGCTACACCTTC
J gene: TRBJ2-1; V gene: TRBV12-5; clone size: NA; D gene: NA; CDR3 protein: CASGLRSYNEQFF; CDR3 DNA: TGTGCTAGTGGTTTGAGATCCTACAATGAGCAGTTCTTC
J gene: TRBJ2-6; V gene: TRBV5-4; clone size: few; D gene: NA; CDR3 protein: CASSFGGPGANVLTF; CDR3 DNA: TGTGCCAGCAGTTTTGGAGGACCTGGGGCCAACGTCCTGACTTTC
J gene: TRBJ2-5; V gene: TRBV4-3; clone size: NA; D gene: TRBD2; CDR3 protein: CASSQDPREDETQYF; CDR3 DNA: TGCGCCAGCAGCCAAGATCCCCGGGAGGATGAGACCCAGTACTTC
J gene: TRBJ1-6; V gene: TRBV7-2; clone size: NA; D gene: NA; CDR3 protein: CASSSILSYNSPLHF; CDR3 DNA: TGTGCCAGCAGCTCAATACTGTCCTATAATTCACCCCTCCACTTT
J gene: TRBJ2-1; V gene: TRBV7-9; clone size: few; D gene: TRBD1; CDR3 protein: CASSFRDRGRDEQFF; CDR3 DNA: TGTGCCAGCAGTTTCAGGGACAGGGGGCGCGATGAGCAGTTCTTC
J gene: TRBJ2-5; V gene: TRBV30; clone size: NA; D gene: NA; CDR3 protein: CAWSRRDRETQYF; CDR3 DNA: TGTGCCTGGAGTAGGAGGGACCGGGAGACCCAGTACTTC
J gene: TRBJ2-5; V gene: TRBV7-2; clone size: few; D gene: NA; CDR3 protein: CASSEGLKETQYF; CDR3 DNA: TGTGCCAGCAGCGAGGGACTTAAAGAGACCCAGTACTTC
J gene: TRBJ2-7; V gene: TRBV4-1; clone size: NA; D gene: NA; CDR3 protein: CASSQETQGSYEQYF; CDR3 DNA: TGCGCCAGCAGCCAAGAGACCCAGGGTTCCTACGAGCAGTACTTC
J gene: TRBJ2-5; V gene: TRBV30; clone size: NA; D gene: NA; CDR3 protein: CAWSGGFQETQYF; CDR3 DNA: TGTGCCTGGAGTGGGGGATTCCAAGAGACCCAGTACTTC
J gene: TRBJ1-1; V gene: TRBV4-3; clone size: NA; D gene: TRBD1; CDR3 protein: CASSQDHRGNTEAFF; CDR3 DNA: TGCGCCAGCAGCCAAGATCACAGGGGGAACACTGAAGCTTTCTTT
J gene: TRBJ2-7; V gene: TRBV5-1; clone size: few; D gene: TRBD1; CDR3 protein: CASSYTPGQSSYEQYF; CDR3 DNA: TGCGCCAGCAGCTATACACCGGGACAGAGCTCCTACGAGCAGTACTTC
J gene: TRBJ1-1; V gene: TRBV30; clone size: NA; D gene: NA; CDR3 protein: CAFGGPEAFF; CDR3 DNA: TGTGCCTTTGGAGGCCCTGAAGCTTTCTTT
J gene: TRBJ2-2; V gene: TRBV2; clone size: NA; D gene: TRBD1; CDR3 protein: CASSDLTGGYTGELFF; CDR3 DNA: TGTGCCAGCAGTGATCTGACAGGGGGCTACACCGGGGAGCTGTTTTTT
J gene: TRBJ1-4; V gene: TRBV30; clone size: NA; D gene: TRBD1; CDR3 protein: CAWGTGEPNEKLFF; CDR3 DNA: TGTGCCTGGGGGACAGGGGAGCCTAATGAAAAACTGTTTTTT
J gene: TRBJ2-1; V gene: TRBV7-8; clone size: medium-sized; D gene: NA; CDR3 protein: CASNPGLRSSYNEQFF; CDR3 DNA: TGTGCCAGCAACCCGGGACTCCGGAGCTCCTACAATGAGCAGTTCTTC